A selection of T cell receptor beta chains follows, all from one sample in a study of T-cell reconstitution after alpha-beta-depleted transplantation in children. TCRdb reprocessed the PCR reads via MiXCR and lists one record per CDR3 protein. The sample has around 450,000 distinct CDR3 sequences, roughly two fifths seen once. The source was PBMCs, collected before TCRalphabeta/CD19-depleted stem cell transplant. The source of these receptors is a girl aged 2-15 years with aplastic anemia, due to receive a stem cell transplant. Both conserved end residues are part of each CDR3. Each record gives: D gene, clone size, J gene, V gene, CDR3 DNA, CDR3 protein. D genes are given only for firm matches. Clone size is shown for a subset of rows, as once, few, many or a class of expanded clone.

d_gene: -; abundance: few; j_gene: TRBJ1-6; v_gene: TRBV14; CDR3nt: TGTGCCAGCAGCCAAGATGGGGGGGTTCAATCACCCCTCCACTTT; CDR3aa: CASSQDGGVQSPLHF
d_gene: -; abundance: many; j_gene: TRBJ1-3; v_gene: TRBV7-2; CDR3nt: TGTGCCAGCAGCATAGAGGGGGAAACTGGAAACACCATATATTTT; CDR3aa: CASSIEGETGNTIYF
d_gene: -; abundance: many; j_gene: TRBJ2-7; v_gene: TRBV21-1; CDR3nt: TGTGCCAGCAGCAAAGGGGGGCTAGCGGGAGCAATAAGTAGCTACGAGCAGTACTTC; CDR3aa: CASSKGGLAGAISSYEQYF
d_gene: TRBD1; abundance: few; j_gene: TRBJ1-5; v_gene: TRBV7-2; CDR3nt: TGTGCCAGCAGCTTAGTGAGGACAGGGGGAAATCAGCCCCAGCATTTT; CDR3aa: CASSLVRTGGNQPQHF
d_gene: -; abundance: many; j_gene: TRBJ1-1; v_gene: TRBV12-3/TRBV12-4; CDR3nt: TGTGCCAGCAGTTTAGGCACACTGAACACTGAAGCTTTCTTT; CDR3aa: CASSLGTLNTEAFF
d_gene: TRBD1; abundance: few; j_gene: TRBJ2-7; v_gene: TRBV6-5; CDR3nt: TGTGCCAGCAGTTACTCGACAGGGGGCCACGAGCAGTACTTC; CDR3aa: CASSYSTGGHEQYF
d_gene: -; abundance: -; j_gene: TRBJ2-1; v_gene: TRBV28; CDR3nt: TGTGCCAGCAGACTTTATAAGGCAACCCACAATGAGCAGTTCTTC; CDR3aa: CASRLYKATHNEQFF
d_gene: -; abundance: -; j_gene: TRBJ1-5; v_gene: TRBV12-3/TRBV12-4; CDR3nt: TGTGCCAACAGTCTCATATCGACCCCTCCGTGGCCCCAGCATTTT; CDR3aa: CANSLISTPPWPQHF
d_gene: TRBD2; abundance: few; j_gene: TRBJ2-1; v_gene: TRBV7-9; CDR3nt: TGTGCCAGCAGCTCGTCTAGCGGGGGGCAGTTCTTC; CDR3aa: CASSSSSGGQFF
d_gene: -; abundance: few; j_gene: TRBJ1-4; v_gene: TRBV20-1; CDR3nt: TGCAGTGCTAGCCGGACAGTTAATGAAAAACTGTTTTTT; CDR3aa: CSASRTVNEKLFF
d_gene: -; abundance: -; j_gene: TRBJ2-7; v_gene: TRBV28; CDR3nt: TGTGCCAGCTCCAGACCTGATTACGCCTACGAGCAGTACTTC; CDR3aa: CASSRPDYAYEQYF
d_gene: -; abundance: -; j_gene: TRBJ2-1; v_gene: TRBV20-1; CDR3nt: TGCAGTGCTAGACCTCGGGGTCAGGGCCTGTTCTTC; CDR3aa: CSARPRGQGLFF
d_gene: -; abundance: few; j_gene: TRBJ2-5; v_gene: TRBV5-5; CDR3nt: TGTGCCAGCAGCCCCGATGTGGGCAGGGGCGTAGGAGAGACCCAGTACTTC; CDR3aa: CASSPDVGRGVGETQYF
d_gene: -; abundance: -; j_gene: TRBJ2-5; v_gene: TRBV28; CDR3nt: TGTGCCAGCACCGCAGGGTCTGCCGGACTGCAGACCCAGTACTTC; CDR3aa: CASTAGSAGLQTQYF
d_gene: -; abundance: few; j_gene: TRBJ2-1; v_gene: TRBV7-3; CDR3nt: TGTGCCAGCAGCTTAATAGCGGCCTCGAATGAGCAGTTCTTC; CDR3aa: CASSLIAASNEQFF
d_gene: TRBD2; abundance: few; j_gene: TRBJ2-7; v_gene: TRBV9; CDR3nt: TGTGCCAGCAGCGTAGGAACTAGCGGGAGGGCCTACGAGCAGTACTTC; CDR3aa: CASSVGTSGRAYEQYF
d_gene: TRBD1; abundance: few; j_gene: TRBJ2-5; v_gene: TRBV12-3/TRBV12-4; CDR3nt: TGTGCCAGCAGTCCTCGACAGGGGGTAAAAGAGACCCAGTACTTC; CDR3aa: CASSPRQGVKETQYF
d_gene: TRBD2; abundance: -; j_gene: TRBJ2-7; v_gene: TRBV5-1; CDR3nt: TGCGCCAGCAGCTCGATAGCGGGAGGGCTCGAGCAGTACTTC; CDR3aa: CASSSIAGGLEQYF
d_gene: -; abundance: -; j_gene: TRBJ2-2; v_gene: TRBV4-1; CDR3nt: TGCGCCAGCAGCCCCTGGGCAGAGGCCGGGGAGCTGTTTTTT; CDR3aa: CASSPWAEAGELFF
d_gene: TRBD2; abundance: -; j_gene: TRBJ2-3; v_gene: TRBV14; CDR3nt: TGTGCCAGCAGCCTCCATATACCGGGACTAGGAAGCACAGATACGCAGTATTTT; CDR3aa: CASSLHIPGLGSTDTQYF
d_gene: -; abundance: once; j_gene: TRBJ1-1; v_gene: TRBV29-1; CDR3nt: TGCAGCGTTGAGGGGGATGGAAGGTCTGAAGCTTTCTTT; CDR3aa: CSVEGDGRSEAFF
d_gene: -; abundance: few; j_gene: TRBJ1-3; v_gene: TRBV6-2/TRBV6-3; CDR3nt: TGTGCCAGCAGTTACTCGGCAGGGGACGAAAACACCATATATTTT; CDR3aa: CASSYSAGDENTIYF
d_gene: TRBD2; abundance: many; j_gene: TRBJ2-3; v_gene: TRBV12-3/TRBV12-4; CDR3nt: TGTGCCAGCAGCTCGACTCTAGCGGGAGCGGGCGGCAATACGCAGTATTTT; CDR3aa: CASSSTLAGAGGNTQYF
d_gene: -; abundance: -; j_gene: TRBJ1-5; v_gene: TRBV9; CDR3nt: TGTGCTAGCAGCGTGCTGGGGTCAGGGGCCTCCAATCAGCCCCAGCATTTT; CDR3aa: CASSVLGSGASNQPQHF
d_gene: TRBD2; abundance: -; j_gene: TRBJ2-2; v_gene: TRBV20-1; CDR3nt: TGCAGTGTCCCCTCTAGCGGGGGGTACACCGGGGAGCTGTTTTTT; CDR3aa: CSVPSSGGYTGELFF
d_gene: TRBD1; abundance: -; j_gene: TRBJ1-2; v_gene: TRBV7-9; CDR3nt: TGTGCCAGCACCACAGGGGTTAACTATGGCTACACCTTC; CDR3aa: CASTTGVNYGYTF
d_gene: -; abundance: -; j_gene: TRBJ2-1; v_gene: TRBV18; CDR3nt: TGTGCCAGCTCACCACCCAAATACAATGAGCAGTTCTTC; CDR3aa: CASSPPKYNEQFF
d_gene: -; abundance: many; j_gene: TRBJ2-7; v_gene: TRBV5-6; CDR3nt: TGTGCCAGCAGCTTGTCGAAGACCCGCGAGCAGTACTTC; CDR3aa: CASSLSKTREQYF
d_gene: TRBD1; abundance: -; j_gene: TRBJ2-1; v_gene: TRBV15; CDR3nt: TGTGCCACCAGCAGGCGAGGGACAGGGAACTACAATGAGCAGTTCTTC; CDR3aa: CATSRRGTGNYNEQFF
d_gene: -; abundance: -; j_gene: TRBJ1-5; v_gene: TRBV7-8; CDR3nt: TGTGCCAGCAGCCATTCACAGCGGTATAGCAATCAGCCCCAGCATTTT; CDR3aa: CASSHSQRYSNQPQHF
d_gene: -; abundance: few; j_gene: TRBJ1-2; v_gene: TRBV5-1; CDR3nt: TGCGCCAGCAGCTGGGACGCGGGGAGAGGCTACACCTTC; CDR3aa: CASSWDAGRGYTF
d_gene: -; abundance: -; j_gene: TRBJ2-3; v_gene: TRBV20-1; CDR3nt: TGCAGTGCTAGTTCCAGCCTGAGCACAGATACGCAGTATTTT; CDR3aa: CSASSSLSTDTQYF
d_gene: -; abundance: -; j_gene: TRBJ1-1; v_gene: TRBV7-9; CDR3nt: TGTGCCAGCAGCTCGAGGGGCGGGACTGAAGCTTTCTTT; CDR3aa: CASSSRGGTEAFF
d_gene: TRBD2; abundance: -; j_gene: TRBJ2-7; v_gene: TRBV9; CDR3nt: TGTGCCAGCAGCGCGGCTAGCGGGGTTGCCTCCTACGAGCAGTACTTC; CDR3aa: CASSAASGVASYEQYF
d_gene: -; abundance: few; j_gene: TRBJ2-4; v_gene: TRBV2; CDR3nt: TGTGCCAGCACTCCAAACTCGAACATAGCCAAAAACATTCAGTACTTC; CDR3aa: CASTPNSNIAKNIQYF
d_gene: -; abundance: -; j_gene: TRBJ1-5; v_gene: TRBV11-1; CDR3nt: TGTGCCAGCAGCTTCTCCGAGGCCGACTCAGCCAAGAAAAGCAATCAGCCCCAGCATTTT; CDR3aa: CASSFSEADSAKKSNQPQHF
d_gene: -; abundance: many; j_gene: TRBJ2-1; v_gene: TRBV3-1; CDR3nt: TGTGCCAGCAGCCTTAGCCGCGTTTCCTACAATGAGCAGTTCTTC; CDR3aa: CASSLSRVSYNEQFF
d_gene: -; abundance: few; j_gene: TRBJ2-5; v_gene: TRBV15; CDR3nt: TGTGCCACCAGCAGAAAAGAGACCCAGTACTTC; CDR3aa: CATSRKETQYF
d_gene: -; abundance: -; j_gene: TRBJ1-5; v_gene: TRBV20-1; CDR3nt: TGCAGTGCTGCGGACCGAAAACCTACGTCGGGGCAGCCCCAGCATTTT; CDR3aa: CSAADRKPTSGQPQHF
d_gene: -; abundance: few; j_gene: TRBJ1-4; v_gene: TRBV25-1; CDR3nt: TGTGCCAGCAGTGAATCGACCCTGGAGGAAAAACTGTTTTTT; CDR3aa: CASSESTLEEKLFF
d_gene: TRBD2; abundance: -; j_gene: TRBJ2-3; v_gene: TRBV6-1; CDR3nt: TGTGCCAGCAGTCCTGGACTAGCGGGGGGCACGACAGATACGCAGTATTTT; CDR3aa: CASSPGLAGGTTDTQYF
d_gene: -; abundance: few; j_gene: TRBJ2-7; v_gene: TRBV7-7; CDR3nt: TGTGCCAGCAGCCCTCCTGGCCACGAGCAGTACTTC; CDR3aa: CASSPPGHEQYF
d_gene: -; abundance: few; j_gene: TRBJ2-1; v_gene: TRBV7-2; CDR3nt: TGTGCCAGCAGCCCGTACTTGAGCTCCTACAATGAGCAGTTCTTC; CDR3aa: CASSPYLSSYNEQFF
d_gene: TRBD1; abundance: many; j_gene: TRBJ2-3; v_gene: TRBV12-3/TRBV12-4; CDR3nt: TGTGCCAGCACAAAGGGCGGGCCAGGGGGAGATACGCAGTATTTT; CDR3aa: CASTKGGPGGDTQYF
d_gene: TRBD2; abundance: -; j_gene: TRBJ2-3; v_gene: TRBV28; CDR3nt: TGTGCCAGCAGTCCCCGGACTAGCGGAATCTTGGATACGCAGTATTTT; CDR3aa: CASSPRTSGILDTQYF
d_gene: TRBD1; abundance: -; j_gene: TRBJ2-2; v_gene: TRBV29-1; CDR3nt: TGCAGCGCAGGGACAGGGGTAGCCGGGGAGCTGTTTTTT; CDR3aa: CSAGTGVAGELFF
d_gene: -; abundance: many; j_gene: TRBJ1-1; v_gene: TRBV5-4; CDR3nt: TGTGCCAGCAGCTTGGCCGGCAGGACGGGAAACACTGAAGCTTTCTTT; CDR3aa: CASSLAGRTGNTEAFF
d_gene: TRBD2; abundance: many; j_gene: TRBJ2-7; v_gene: TRBV10-3; CDR3nt: TGTGCCATCAGTGAGGGTAGCGGGAGTTCCTACGAGCAGTACTTC; CDR3aa: CAISEGSGSSYEQYF
d_gene: TRBD1; abundance: -; j_gene: TRBJ2-5; v_gene: TRBV10-3; CDR3nt: TGTGCCATCAGTGGTAGGGACAGTAGAGAGACCCAGTACTTC; CDR3aa: CAISGRDSRETQYF
d_gene: -; abundance: few; j_gene: TRBJ2-7; v_gene: TRBV29-1; CDR3nt: TGCAGCGTCACAAATTTGGGCGAGCAGTACTTC; CDR3aa: CSVTNLGEQYF
d_gene: TRBD2; abundance: few; j_gene: TRBJ2-1; v_gene: TRBV4-1; CDR3nt: TGCGCCAGCAGCTACTCAGCGGGAGGGCCCAACAATGAGCAGTTCTTC; CDR3aa: CASSYSAGGPNNEQFF
d_gene: -; abundance: -; j_gene: TRBJ2-7; v_gene: TRBV5-5; CDR3nt: TGTGCCAGCAGCTTGAAGACAGGGGGGACTAGCCGGAGGAACGAGCAGTACTTC; CDR3aa: CASSLKTGGTSRRNEQYF
d_gene: -; abundance: -; j_gene: TRBJ2-1; v_gene: TRBV5-1; CDR3nt: TGCGCCAGCAGCCCTGGGTTGGTGACACGTCTTGGATCCTACAATGAGCAGTTCTTC; CDR3aa: CASSPGLVTRLGSYNEQFF
d_gene: TRBD1; abundance: -; j_gene: TRBJ2-5; v_gene: TRBV6-5; CDR3nt: TGTGCCAGCAGGAGGGGGCGTGAGACCCAGTACTTC; CDR3aa: CASRRGRETQYF
d_gene: -; abundance: many; j_gene: TRBJ2-1; v_gene: TRBV7-3; CDR3nt: TGTGCCAGCAGTCTGAGGCGGGTAAGCTCCTACAATGAGCAGTTCTTC; CDR3aa: CASSLRRVSSYNEQFF
d_gene: TRBD2; abundance: many; j_gene: TRBJ2-5; v_gene: TRBV20-1; CDR3nt: TGCAGTGCTAGAGACCAGCGGGGAGAGACCCAGTACTTC; CDR3aa: CSARDQRGETQYF
d_gene: -; abundance: -; j_gene: TRBJ2-1; v_gene: TRBV5-1; CDR3nt: TGCGCCAGCAGCCCGCGGTATGCGGTCGACAATGAGCAGTTCTTC; CDR3aa: CASSPRYAVDNEQFF
d_gene: TRBD2; abundance: many; j_gene: TRBJ2-3; v_gene: TRBV29-1; CDR3nt: TGCAGCGTTTCCGGGACTAGCGGGAGGGCGACAGATACGCAGTATTTT; CDR3aa: CSVSGTSGRATDTQYF
d_gene: TRBD1; abundance: -; j_gene: TRBJ2-2; v_gene: TRBV5-1; CDR3nt: TGCGCCAGCAGCGGACAGGGATGGGCCGGGGAGCTGTTTTTT; CDR3aa: CASSGQGWAGELFF